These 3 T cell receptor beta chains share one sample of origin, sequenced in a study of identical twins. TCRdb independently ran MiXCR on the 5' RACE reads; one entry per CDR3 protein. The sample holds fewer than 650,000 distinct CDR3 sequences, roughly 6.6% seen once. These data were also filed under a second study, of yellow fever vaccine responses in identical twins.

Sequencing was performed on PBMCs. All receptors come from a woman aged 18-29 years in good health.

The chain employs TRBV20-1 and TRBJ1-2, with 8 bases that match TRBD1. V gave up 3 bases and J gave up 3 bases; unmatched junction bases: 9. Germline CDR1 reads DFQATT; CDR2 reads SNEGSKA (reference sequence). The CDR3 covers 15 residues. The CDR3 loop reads CSARRMDREDYGYTF. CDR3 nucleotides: TGCAGTGCTAGGAGAATGGACAGGGAAGACTATGGCTACACCTTC.

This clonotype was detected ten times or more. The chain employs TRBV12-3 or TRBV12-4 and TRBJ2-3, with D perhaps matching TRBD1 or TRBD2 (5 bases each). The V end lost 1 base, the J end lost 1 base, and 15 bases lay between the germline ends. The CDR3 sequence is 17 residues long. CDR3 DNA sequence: TGTGCCAGCAGTTTAGTGCAGGGACGGGGAGGCACAGATACGCAGTATTTT. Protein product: CASSLVQGRGGTDTQYF.

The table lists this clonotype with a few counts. The CDR3 loop reads CASTPLFETQYF. CDR3 DNA: TGTGCCAGCACCCCGCTCTTCGAGACCCAGTACTTC. J is TRBJ2-5 and V is TRBV5-5; D gene unclear. CDR1 is SGHKS, CDR2 YYEKEE, per germline (reference sequence). The germline V and J ends were trimmed by 6 bases and 5 bases, with 11 bases remaining between them. The CDR3 is 12 residues long.